Listed here are 17 T cell receptor beta chains from one sample, sequenced in a study of control samples from healthy donors and cancer patients (TCRdb year 2020). Preparation of the library involved the immunoSEQ multiplex PCR assay. This is the immuneACCESS table as TCRdb keeps it, with only in-frame sequences that have V and J called. A part of the clones is gone; compared with another copy, unresolved V genes explain less than half, and the rest is unexplained. The sample has tens of thousands of clones on record, around 94% of them singletons. Of the sample, more than 20% is held by the ten largest clones. The sequenced material came from blood. Receptors were obtained from a man aged 55 to 70 in good health.

This chain joins TRBV11-3 and TRBJ2-5; D unclear. Trimming shortened V by 5 bases and J by 5 bases, and 9 bases separated the two germline ends. This CDR3 region has 12 residues. CDR1 and CDR2 (germline): SGHNT, YENEEA. Here the CDR3 reads CASSRQEETQYF. CDR3 sequence (DNA): TGTGCCAGCAGCAGGCAGGAGGAGACCCAGTACTTC.

The rearrangement joins TRBV10-2 to TRBJ2-7; D may be TRBD2 (6 bases). Trimming pared 6 bases from V and 6 bases from J, leaving 15 bases between. Germline loops: CDR1 WSHSY, CDR2 SAAADI. This CDR3 has 13 amino acids. CDR3 sequence (DNA): TGCGCCAGCAGCGAGGACTATCCAGGCGAGCAGTACTTC. Amino acids: CASSEDYPGEQYF.

The rearrangement links TRBV7-3 to TRBJ2-2; 13 nucleotides agree with TRBD2. CDR1 and CDR2 from the germline V gene are SGHTA and FQGTGA. The CDR3 length is 17 residues. Unmatched junction bases numbered 4, after V lost 2 bases and J lost 4 bases. CDR3 amino acids: CASSLPLAGGRTGELFF. CDR3 DNA sequence: TGTGCCAGCAGCTTACCACTAGCGGGAGGGCGCACCGGGGAGCTGTTTTTT.

CDR3 region: CSVGTDLNSPLHF. CDR3 coding DNA: TGCAGCGTTGGGACAGACCTTAATTCACCCCTCCACTTT. The chain has TRBV29-1 and TRBJ1-6, with a possible D match to TRBD1 (6 bases). V lost 4 bases, J lost 6 bases, and 10 bases lay in between. CDR1 is SQVTM and CDR2 is ANQGSEA in the germline V gene. The CDR3 length is 13 residues.

The V gene is TRBV24-1, the J gene TRBJ1-5; 9 bases line up with TRBD1. CDR3 length: 15 amino acids. Germline loops: CDR1 KGHDR, CDR2 SFDVKD. The junction had 6 bases not matched to a gene; V was cut back by 9 bases and J by 1 base. CDR3 amino acids: CATSGTGWSNQPQHF. The CDR3, as DNA: TGTGCCACCTCCGGGACAGGGTGGAGCAATCAGCCCCAGCATTTT.

DNA of the CDR3: TGCGCCAGCAGCCTGAACGAGGGCCGGGACGAGCAGTACTTC. It specifies CASSLNEGRDEQYF. This chain uses TRBV4-1 with TRBJ2-7; maybe TRBD2 (5 bases). This CDR3 spans 14 amino acids. In germline, CDR1 is MGHRA, CDR2 YSYEKL. The V and J ends lost 4 bases and 5 bases respectively, with 15 bases between them.

The rearrangement joins TRBV18 to TRBJ2-7, with D unclear. CDR1 and CDR2 from the germline V gene are KGHSH and LQKENI. Trimming shortened V by 5 bases and J by 5 bases, and 4 bases separated the two germline ends. The CDR3 runs to 10 residues. The CDR3 DNA reads as TGTGCCAGCTCAGGGGACGAGCAGTACTTC. Encoded protein: CASSGDEQYF.

The J gene is TRBJ2-1, the V gene TRBV19, with TRBD1 matching 8 bases. This CDR3 comprises 16 residues. The J segment lost 4 bases and the V segment lost 4 bases, leaving 9 bases of the junction unmatched. Germline V gene data show CDR1 as LNHDA and CDR2 as SQIVND (reference sequence). CDR3 in amino acids: CASSTYPGQAYNEQFF. The CDR3 bases are TGTGCCAGTAGTACCTACCCGGGACAGGCATACAATGAGCAGTTCTTC.

The chain has TRBV14 and TRBJ2-5; possibly TRBD1 for D (6 bases). Per germline, CDR1 SGHDN and CDR2 FVKESK. The CDR3 is 15 residues long. Trimming stripped 2 bases from V and 1 base from J, with 11 bases between. The CDR3 is CASSQPDRFQETQYF. The CDR3 DNA follows: TGTGCCAGCAGCCAACCAGACAGGTTCCAAGAGACCCAGTACTTC.

The J gene is TRBJ2-7, the V gene TRBV30; the D is unclear. The CDR3 is 13 amino acids. V was cut by 0 bases and J by 1 base, with 7 bases left in between. Germline V CDR1 and CDR2: GTSNPN, SVGIG (reference sequence). CDR3 sequence: CAWSVGLSYEQYF. The CDR3 DNA follows: TGTGCCTGGAGTGTTGGCCTGTCCTACGAGCAGTACTTC.

The chain couples TRBV30 to TRBJ2-3; D is unclear. Per germline, CDR1 GTSNPN and CDR2 SVGIG (reference sequence). Trimming left V 1 base short and J 4 bases short, with 3 bases between. The CDR3 contains 11 residues. CDR3 nucleotides: TGTGCCTGGAGTGGTCCAGATACGCAGTATTTT. This codes for CAWSGPDTQYF.

The chain carries TRBV19 and TRBJ2-6; the D call may be TRBD1 or TRBD2 (5 bases each). This CDR3 has 15 residues. V lost 9 bases, J lost 2 bases, and 14 bases lay in between. Germline lookup yields CDR1 LNHDA and CDR2 SQIVND (reference sequence). CDR3 nucleotides: TGTGCCAGCTCTCTTGGGGGTACTGGGGCCAACGTCCTGACTTTC. It yields the protein CASSLGGTGANVLTF.

The genes are TRBV11-3 and TRBJ1-6; a weak D match, TRBD1 (6 bases). The V and J ends lost 0 bases and 5 bases respectively, with 11 bases between them. Germline V gives CDR1 SGHNT, CDR2 YENEEA. The CDR3 extends over 16 amino acids. CDR3 loop: CASSLEGGVNNSPLHF. The CDR3, as DNA: TGTGCCAGCAGCTTAGAAGGGGGGGTTAATAATTCACCCCTCCACTTT.

J is TRBJ2-7 and V is TRBV19; D is undetermined. The CDR3 loop spans 14 amino acids. Germline V gives CDR1 LNHDA, CDR2 SQIVND (reference sequence). With 6 bases removed from V and 2 bases from J, the gap between germline ends came to 14 bases. The CDR3 DNA reads as TGTGCCAGTAGCATGACAAGCGCAACCTACGAGCAGTACTTC. This gives the protein CASSMTSATYEQYF.

The chain couples TRBV2 to TRBJ2-3; D is possibly TRBD2 (5 bases). V lost 6 bases and J lost 2, with 9 bases in between. This CDR3 has 13 amino acids. The germline CDR1 and CDR2 sequences are SNHLY and FYNNEI. CDR3 sequence: CASRVGITDTQYF. The CDR3 DNA reads TGTGCCAGCAGGGTCGGGATCACAGATACGCAGTATTTT.

The chain carries TRBV29-1 and TRBJ2-7, with 11 bases identical to TRBD1. Germline CDR1 SQVTM, CDR2 ANQGSEA. The CDR3 loop spans 16 amino acids. Trimming cost V 6 bases and J 0 bases; bases outside gene matches: 10. The CDR3 DNA is TGCAGCGTCGGCGGGACAGGGGGACCCCTCTCCTACGAGCAGTACTTC. As protein: CSVGGTGGPLSYEQYF.

CDR3 sequence (DNA): TGCGCCAGCAGTGAGATCGGGCGGAACACAGATACGCAGTATTTT. Translating it yields CASSEIGRNTDTQYF. The chain combines TRBV10-2 with TRBJ2-3; D is unresolved. Germline CDR1 reads WSHSY; CDR2 reads SAAADI. The CDR3 sequence is 15 residues long. V dropped 2 bases and J dropped 2 bases, with 11 bases sitting between them.